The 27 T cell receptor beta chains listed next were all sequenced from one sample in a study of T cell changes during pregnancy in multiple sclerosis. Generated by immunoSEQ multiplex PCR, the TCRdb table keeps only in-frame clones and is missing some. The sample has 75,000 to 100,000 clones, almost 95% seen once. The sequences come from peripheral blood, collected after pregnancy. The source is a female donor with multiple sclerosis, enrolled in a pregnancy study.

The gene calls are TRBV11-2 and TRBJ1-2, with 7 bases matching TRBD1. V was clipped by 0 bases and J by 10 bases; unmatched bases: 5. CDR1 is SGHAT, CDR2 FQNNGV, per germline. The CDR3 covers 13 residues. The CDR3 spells CASSLDRDRAYTF. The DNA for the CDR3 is TGTGCCAGCAGCTTAGACAGAGACAGGGCCTACACCTTC.

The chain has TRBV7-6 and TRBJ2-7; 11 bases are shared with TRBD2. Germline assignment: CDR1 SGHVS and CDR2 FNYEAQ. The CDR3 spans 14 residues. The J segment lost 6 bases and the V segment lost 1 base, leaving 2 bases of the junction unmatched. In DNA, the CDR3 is TGTGCCAGCAGCTTAGAACTAGCGGGAGTCGAGCAGTACTTC. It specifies CASSLELAGVEQYF.

The CDR3 here is CASSQAGTEGDTQYF. The CDR3 DNA is TGCGCCAGCAGCCAAGCCGGGACGGAGGGAGATACGCAGTATTTT. The V and J genes are TRBV4-3 and TRBJ2-3, with D tentatively TRBD2 (6 bases). Germline V gene data show CDR1 as LGHNA and CDR2 as YSLEER. Trimming removed 1 base at V and 5 bases at J, with 13 bases between. This CDR3 spans 15 amino acids.

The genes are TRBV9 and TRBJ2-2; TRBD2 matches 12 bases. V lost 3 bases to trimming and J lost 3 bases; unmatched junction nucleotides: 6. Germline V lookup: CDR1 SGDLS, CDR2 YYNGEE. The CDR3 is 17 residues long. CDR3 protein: CASSEPSGRADTGELFF. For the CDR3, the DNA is TGTGCCAGCAGCGAACCTAGCGGGAGGGCGGACACCGGGGAGCTGTTTTTT.

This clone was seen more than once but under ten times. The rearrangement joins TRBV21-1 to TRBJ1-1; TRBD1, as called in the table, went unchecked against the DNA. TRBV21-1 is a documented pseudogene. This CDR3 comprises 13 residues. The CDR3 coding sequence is TGTGCCAGCAGAAAAGGGGTGGGCACAGGGGGTATCTTT. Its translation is CASRKGVGTGGIF.

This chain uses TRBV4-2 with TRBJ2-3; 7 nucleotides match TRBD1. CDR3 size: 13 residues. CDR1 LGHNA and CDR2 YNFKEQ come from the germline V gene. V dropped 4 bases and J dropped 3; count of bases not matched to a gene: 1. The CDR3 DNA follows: TGTGCCAGCAGCCGACAGGGAACAGATACGCAGTATTTT. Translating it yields CASSRQGTDTQYF.

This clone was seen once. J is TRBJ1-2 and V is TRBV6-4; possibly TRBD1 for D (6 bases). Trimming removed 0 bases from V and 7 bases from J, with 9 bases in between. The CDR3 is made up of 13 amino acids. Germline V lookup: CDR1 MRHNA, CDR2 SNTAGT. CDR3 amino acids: CASSDSDSAGYTF. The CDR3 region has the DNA TGTGCCAGCAGTGACTCGGACAGCGCTGGCTACACCTTC.

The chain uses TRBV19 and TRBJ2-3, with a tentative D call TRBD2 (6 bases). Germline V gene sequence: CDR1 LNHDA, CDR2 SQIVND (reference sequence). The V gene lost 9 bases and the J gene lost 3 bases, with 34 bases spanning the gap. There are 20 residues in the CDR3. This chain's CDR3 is CASQFRQPRDGGTMTDTQYF. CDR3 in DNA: TGTGCCAGCCAGTTTCGTCAACCCCGGGACGGAGGGACCATGACAGATACGCAGTATTTT. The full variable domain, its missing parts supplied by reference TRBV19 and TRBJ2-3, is DGGITQSPKYLFRKEGQNVTLSCEQNLNHDAMYWYRQDPGQGLRLIYYSQIVNDFQKGDIAEGYSVSREKKESFPLTVTSAQKNPTAFYLCASQFRQPRDGGTMTDTQYFGPGTRLTVL.

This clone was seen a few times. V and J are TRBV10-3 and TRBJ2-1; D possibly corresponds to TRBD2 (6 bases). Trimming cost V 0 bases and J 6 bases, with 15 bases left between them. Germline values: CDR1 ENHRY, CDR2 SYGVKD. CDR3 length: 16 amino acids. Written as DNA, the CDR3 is TGTGCCATCAGTGAGTCGACGGGAGTAGGGTCCAATGAGCAGTTCTTC. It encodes CAISESTGVGSNEQFF.

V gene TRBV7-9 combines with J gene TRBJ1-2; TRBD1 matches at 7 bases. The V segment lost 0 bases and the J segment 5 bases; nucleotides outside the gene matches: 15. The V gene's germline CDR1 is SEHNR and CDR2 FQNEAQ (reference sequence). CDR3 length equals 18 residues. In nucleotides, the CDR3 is TGTGCCAGCAGCTTAGCGGCTCTTTTGTTAGGACAGGATTATGGCTACACCTTC. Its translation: CASSLAALLLGQDYGYTF.

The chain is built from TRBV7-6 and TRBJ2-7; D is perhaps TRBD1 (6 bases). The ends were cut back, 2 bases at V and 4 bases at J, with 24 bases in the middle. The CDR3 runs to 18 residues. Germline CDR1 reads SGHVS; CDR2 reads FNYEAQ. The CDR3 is CASSLRSSDPQGLYEQYF. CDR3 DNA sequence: TGTGCCAGCAGCTTAAGGTCGTCGGACCCCCAGGGGCTGTACGAGCAGTACTTC.

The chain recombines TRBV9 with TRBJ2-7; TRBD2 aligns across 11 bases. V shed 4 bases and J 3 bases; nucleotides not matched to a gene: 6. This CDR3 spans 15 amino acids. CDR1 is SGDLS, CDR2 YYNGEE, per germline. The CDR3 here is CASSPGTSGFYEQYF. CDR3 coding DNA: TGTGCCAGCAGCCCGGGGACTAGCGGCTTCTACGAGCAGTACTTC.

The CDR3 nucleotides are TGTGCCAGTAGTATAGCCCCCCTAGCGGGCTACACCTTC. This gives the protein CASSIAPLAGYTF. The chain employs TRBV19 and TRBJ1-2; no clear D. Germline assignment: CDR1 LNHDA and CDR2 SQIVND (reference sequence). With 1 base removed from V and 8 bases from J, the gap between germline ends came to 11 bases. CDR3 length: 13 amino acids.

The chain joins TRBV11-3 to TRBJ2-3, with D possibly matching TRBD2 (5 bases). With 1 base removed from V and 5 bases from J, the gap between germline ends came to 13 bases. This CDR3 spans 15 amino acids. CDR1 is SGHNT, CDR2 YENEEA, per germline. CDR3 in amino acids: CASSLGLASGDTQYF. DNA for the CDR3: TGTGCCAGCAGCTTAGGGCTAGCTTCCGGAGATACGCAGTATTTT.

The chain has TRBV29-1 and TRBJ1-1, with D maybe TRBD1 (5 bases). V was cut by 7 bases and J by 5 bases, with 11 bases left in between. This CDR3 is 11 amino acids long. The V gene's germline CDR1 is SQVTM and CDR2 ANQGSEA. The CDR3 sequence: CSGSQGTEAFF. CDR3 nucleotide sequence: TGCAGCGGCTCTCAGGGAACTGAAGCTTTCTTT. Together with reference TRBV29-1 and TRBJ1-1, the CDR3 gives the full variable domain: SAVISQKPSRDICQRGTSLTIQCQVDSQVTMMFWYRQQPGQSLTLIATANQGSEATYESGFVIDKFPISRPNLTFSTLTVSNMSPEDSSIYLCSGSQGTEAFFGQGTRLTVV.

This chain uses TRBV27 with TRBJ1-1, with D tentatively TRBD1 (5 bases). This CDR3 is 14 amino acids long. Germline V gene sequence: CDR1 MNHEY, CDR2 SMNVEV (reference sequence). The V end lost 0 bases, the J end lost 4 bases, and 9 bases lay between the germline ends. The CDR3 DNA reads TGTGCCAGCAGTTTATCTCCTGACAGCACTGAAGCTTTCTTT. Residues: CASSLSPDSTEAFF.

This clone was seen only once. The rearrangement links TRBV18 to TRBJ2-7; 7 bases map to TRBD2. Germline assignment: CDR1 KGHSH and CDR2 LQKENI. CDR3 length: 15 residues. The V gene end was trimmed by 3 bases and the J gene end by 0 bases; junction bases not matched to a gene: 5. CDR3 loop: CASSPGRDFSYEQYF. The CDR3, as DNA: TGTGCCAGCTCACCGGGGAGGGACTTCTCCTACGAGCAGTACTTC.

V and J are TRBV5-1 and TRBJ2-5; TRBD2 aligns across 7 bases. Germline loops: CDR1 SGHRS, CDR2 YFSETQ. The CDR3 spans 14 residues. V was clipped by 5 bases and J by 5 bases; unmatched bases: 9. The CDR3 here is CASRRGTIGETQYF. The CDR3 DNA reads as TGCGCCAGCAGACGAGGGACTATCGGGGAGACCCAGTACTTC.

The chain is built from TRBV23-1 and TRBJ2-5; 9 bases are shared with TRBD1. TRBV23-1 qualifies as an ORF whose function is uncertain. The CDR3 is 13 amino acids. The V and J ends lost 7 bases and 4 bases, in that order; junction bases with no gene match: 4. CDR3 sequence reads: CASKTGGRETQYF. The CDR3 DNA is TGCGCCAGCAAGACAGGGGGAAGAGAGACCCAGTACTTC.

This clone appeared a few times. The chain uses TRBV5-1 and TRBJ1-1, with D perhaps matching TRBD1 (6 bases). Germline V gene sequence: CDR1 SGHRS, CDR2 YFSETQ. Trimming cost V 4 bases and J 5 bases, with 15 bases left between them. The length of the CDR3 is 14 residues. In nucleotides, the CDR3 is TGCGCCAGCAGCCACCCAGGGGAGTATACTGAAGCTTTCTTT. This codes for CASSHPGEYTEAFF.

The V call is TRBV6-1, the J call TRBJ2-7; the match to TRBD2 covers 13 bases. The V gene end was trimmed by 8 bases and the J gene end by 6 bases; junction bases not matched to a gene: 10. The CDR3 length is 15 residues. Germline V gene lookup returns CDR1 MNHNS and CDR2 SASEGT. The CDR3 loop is CASWEGLAGKPEQYF. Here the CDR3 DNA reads TGTGCCAGCTGGGAGGGACTAGCGGGAAAACCCGAGCAGTACTTC.

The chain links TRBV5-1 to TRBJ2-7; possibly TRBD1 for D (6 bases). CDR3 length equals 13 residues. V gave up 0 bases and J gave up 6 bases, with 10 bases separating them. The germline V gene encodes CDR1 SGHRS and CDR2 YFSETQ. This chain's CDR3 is CASSLAGVGEQYF. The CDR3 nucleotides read TGCGCCAGCAGCTTGGCAGGGGTGGGCGAGCAGTACTTC. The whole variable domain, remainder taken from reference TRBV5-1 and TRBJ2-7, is KAGVTQTPRYLIKTRGQQVTLSCSPISGHRSVSWYQQTPGQGLQFLFEYFSETQRNKGNFPGRFSGRQFSNSRSEMNVSTLELGDSALYLCASSLAGVGEQYFGPGTRLTVT.

Here the CDR3 DNA reads TGTGCCAGCAGCGGAGGTTGGGGACAGTCAGACTATGGCTACACCTTC. Protein product: CASSGGWGQSDYGYTF. The V gene is TRBV21-1, the J gene TRBJ1-2; TRBD1 reflects the table's D call only, with no check against the DNA. TRBV21-1 is a recognized pseudogene. The CDR3 runs to 16 residues.

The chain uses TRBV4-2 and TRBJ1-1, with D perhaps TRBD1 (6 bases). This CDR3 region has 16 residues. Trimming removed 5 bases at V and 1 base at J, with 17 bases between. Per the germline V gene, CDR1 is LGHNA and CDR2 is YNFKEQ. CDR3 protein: CASSLSSGAPNTEAFF. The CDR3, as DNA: TGTGCCAGCAGCTTATCCTCAGGGGCTCCGAACACTGAAGCTTTCTTT.

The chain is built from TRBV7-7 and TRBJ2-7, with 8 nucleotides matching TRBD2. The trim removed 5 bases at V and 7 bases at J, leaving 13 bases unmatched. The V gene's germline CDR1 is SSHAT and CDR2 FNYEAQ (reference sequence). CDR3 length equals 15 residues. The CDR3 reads CASSPGTSPFEEQYF. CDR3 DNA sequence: TGTGCCAGCAGCCCCGGGACTAGTCCTTTCGAGGAGCAGTACTTC.

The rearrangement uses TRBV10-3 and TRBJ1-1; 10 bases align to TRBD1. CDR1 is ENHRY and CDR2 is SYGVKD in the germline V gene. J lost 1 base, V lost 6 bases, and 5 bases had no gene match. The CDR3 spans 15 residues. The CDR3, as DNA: TGTGCCATCAGAGGGGGACAGGGGCAGAACACTGAAGCTTTCTTT. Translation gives CAIRGGQGQNTEAFF.

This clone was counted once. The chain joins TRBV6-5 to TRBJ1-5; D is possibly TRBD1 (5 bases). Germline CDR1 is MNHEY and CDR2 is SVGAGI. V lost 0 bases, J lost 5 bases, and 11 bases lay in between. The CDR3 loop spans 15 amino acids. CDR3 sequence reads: CASSYSAGQYQPQHF. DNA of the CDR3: TGTGCCAGCAGTTACTCCGCAGGGCAGTATCAGCCCCAGCATTTT.